Frequency places the clone carrying this TCR beta chain as medium-sized. The antigen is not known. The CDR3 consists of 13 residues. The germline CDR1 and CDR2 sequences are LNHDA and SQIVND (reference sequence). TRB was amplified from approximately 230 ng of peripheral blood genomic DNA per sample. One tube held mixed TRB-A and TRB-B primer pools for touch-down PCR. Using the multiplex PCR reads, TCRdb records one entry per CDR3 protein without DNA. The sample has several thousand distinct CDR3 sequences, and its top ten clones hold approximately 4.5%. This entry belongs to a study of T cell clusters in autoimmune cytopenias. Study-level background: The median distinct TRB clonotype count was approximately 2,500 per sample, from a median 51,575 reads. The study's findings and limits: Active autoimmune hepatitis patients had approximately 3-fold fewer exclusive TRB clusters than healthy donors.

In addition, the sample was reused for a study of T cell repertoires in aging, cancer and after chemotherapy. Per that paper: Loss of evenness, beyond lost richness, contributed to age-related TCR diversity decline in cancer patients.

This rearrangement joins TRBV19 to TRBJ2-5; TCRdb indicates TRBD1, and absent DNA this call remains unverified. The sequencing input was peripheral blood. This clonotype was obtained from a human donor in good health. The CDR3 loop reads CASSDRAQETQYF.